This TCR beta chain was sequenced for a study of glioma-infiltrating T cells. Germline V gene lookup returns CDR1 KGHDR and CDR2 SFDVKD. This CDR3 comprises 15 residues. Worth noting for this clonotype: Its ends do not fully match the called genes, so a read error is possible.

TCR alpha and beta CDR3 regions were amplified from RNA using iRepertoire nested multiplex PCR. TCRdb re-derived calls from the multiplex PCR reads in MiXCR, one entry per CDR3 protein. The sample includes about 400,000 distinct CDR3 sequences, 35% to 45% of them seen just once. Sequencing was performed on glioma tissue, nonneoplastic brain tissue, or PBMCs (not recorded which). The chain carries TRBV24-1 and TRBJ2-3; D gene ambiguous. The clonotype comes from a human donor with low-grade glioma or glioblastoma, undergoing nonglioma brain surgery, or in good health (not recorded which). The CDR3 protein is CVTSDRLQTTDTQYF. DNA for the CDR3: TGTGTCACCAGTGATCGGTTGCAGACCACAGATACGCAGTATTTT.